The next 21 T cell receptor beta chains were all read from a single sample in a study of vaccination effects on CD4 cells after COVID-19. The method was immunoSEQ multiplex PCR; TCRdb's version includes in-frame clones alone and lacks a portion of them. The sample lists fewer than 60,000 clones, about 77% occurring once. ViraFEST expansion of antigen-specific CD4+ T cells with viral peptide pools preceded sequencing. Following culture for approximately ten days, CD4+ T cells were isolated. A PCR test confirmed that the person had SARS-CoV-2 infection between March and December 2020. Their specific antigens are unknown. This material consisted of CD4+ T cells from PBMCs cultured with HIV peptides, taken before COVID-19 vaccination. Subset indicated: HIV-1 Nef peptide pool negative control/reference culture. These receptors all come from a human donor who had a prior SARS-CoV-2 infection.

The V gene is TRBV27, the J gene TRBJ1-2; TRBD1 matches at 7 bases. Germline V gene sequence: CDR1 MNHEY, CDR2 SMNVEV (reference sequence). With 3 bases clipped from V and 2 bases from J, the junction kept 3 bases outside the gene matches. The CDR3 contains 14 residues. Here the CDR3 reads CASSFWGQNYGYTF. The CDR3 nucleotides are TGTGCCAGCAGTTTCTGGGGACAGAACTATGGCTACACCTTC.

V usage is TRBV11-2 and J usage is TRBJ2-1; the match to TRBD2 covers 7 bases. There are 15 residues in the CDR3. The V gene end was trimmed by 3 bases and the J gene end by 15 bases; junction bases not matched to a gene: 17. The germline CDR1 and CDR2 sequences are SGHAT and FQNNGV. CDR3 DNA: TGTGCCAGCAGCTTTCGCACTGGTGGTAGCGGGTTGCGGTTCTTC. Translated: CASSFRTGGSGLRFF.

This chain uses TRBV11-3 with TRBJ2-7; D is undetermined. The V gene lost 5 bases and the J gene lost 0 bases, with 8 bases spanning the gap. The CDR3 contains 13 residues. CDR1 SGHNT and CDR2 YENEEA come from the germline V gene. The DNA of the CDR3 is TGTGCCAGCAGCCCCCGGAGCTCCTACGAGCAGTACTTC. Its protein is CASSPRSSYEQYF. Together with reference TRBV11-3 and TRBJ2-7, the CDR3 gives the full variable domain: EAGVVQSPRYKIIEKKQPVAFWCNPISGHNTLYWYLQNLGQGPELLIRYENEEAVDDSQLPKDRFSAERLKGVDSTLKIQPAELGDSAVYLCASSPRSSYEQYFGPGTRLTVT.

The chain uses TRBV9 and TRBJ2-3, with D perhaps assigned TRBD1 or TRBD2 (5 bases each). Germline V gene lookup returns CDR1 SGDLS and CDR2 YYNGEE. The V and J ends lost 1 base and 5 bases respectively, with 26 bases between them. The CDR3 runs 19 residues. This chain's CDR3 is CASSVTYGVRSGTLDTQYF. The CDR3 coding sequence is TGTGCCAGCAGCGTAACATACGGGGTTCGGTCCGGGACCCTAGATACGCAGTATTTT.

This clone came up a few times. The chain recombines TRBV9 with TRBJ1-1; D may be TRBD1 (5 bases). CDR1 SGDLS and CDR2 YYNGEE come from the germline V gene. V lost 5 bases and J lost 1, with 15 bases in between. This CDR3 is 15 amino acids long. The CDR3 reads CASSPDWGRNTEAFF. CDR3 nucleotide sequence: TGTGCCAGCAGTCCCGACTGGGGGAGGAACACTGAAGCTTTCTTT.

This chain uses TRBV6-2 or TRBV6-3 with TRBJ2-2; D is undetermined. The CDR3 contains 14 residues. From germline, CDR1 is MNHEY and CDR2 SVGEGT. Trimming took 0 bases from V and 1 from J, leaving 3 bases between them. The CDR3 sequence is CASSYSMNTGELFF. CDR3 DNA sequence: TGTGCCAGCAGTTACTCGATGAACACCGGGGAGCTGTTTTTT.

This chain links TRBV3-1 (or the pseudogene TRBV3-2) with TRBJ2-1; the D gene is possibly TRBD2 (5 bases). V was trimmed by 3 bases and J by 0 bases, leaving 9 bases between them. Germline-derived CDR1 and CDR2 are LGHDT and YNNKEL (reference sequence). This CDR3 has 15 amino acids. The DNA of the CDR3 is TGTGCCAGCAGCCACGGGCGGGCCTCCTACAATGAGCAGTTCTTC. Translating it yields CASSHGRASYNEQFF.

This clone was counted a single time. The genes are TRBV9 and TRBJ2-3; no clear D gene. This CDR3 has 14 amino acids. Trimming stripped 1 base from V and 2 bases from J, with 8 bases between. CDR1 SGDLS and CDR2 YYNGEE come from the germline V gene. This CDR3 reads CASSVRLVTDTQYF. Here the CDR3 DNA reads TGTGCCAGCAGCGTACGACTCGTCACAGATACGCAGTATTTT.

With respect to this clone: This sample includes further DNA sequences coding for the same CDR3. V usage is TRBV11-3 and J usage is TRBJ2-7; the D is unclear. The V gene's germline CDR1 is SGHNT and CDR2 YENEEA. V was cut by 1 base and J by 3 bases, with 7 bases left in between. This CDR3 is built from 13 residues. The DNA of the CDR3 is TGTGCCAGCAGCTTAGGGGCCGACTACGAGCAGTACTTC. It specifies CASSLGADYEQYF.

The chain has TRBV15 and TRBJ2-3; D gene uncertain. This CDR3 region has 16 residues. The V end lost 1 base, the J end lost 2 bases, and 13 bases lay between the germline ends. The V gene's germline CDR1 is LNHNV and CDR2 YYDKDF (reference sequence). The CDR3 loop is CATSRVLDFFTDTQYF. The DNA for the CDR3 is TGTGCCACCAGCAGAGTTCTCGACTTTTTCACAGATACGCAGTATTTT.

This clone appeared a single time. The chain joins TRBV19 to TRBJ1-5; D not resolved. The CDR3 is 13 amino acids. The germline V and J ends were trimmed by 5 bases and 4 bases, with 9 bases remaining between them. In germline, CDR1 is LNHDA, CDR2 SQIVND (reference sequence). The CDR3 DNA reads TGTGCCAGTAGTCCCTGGAGTAATCAGCCCCAGCATTTT. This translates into CASSPWSNQPQHF.

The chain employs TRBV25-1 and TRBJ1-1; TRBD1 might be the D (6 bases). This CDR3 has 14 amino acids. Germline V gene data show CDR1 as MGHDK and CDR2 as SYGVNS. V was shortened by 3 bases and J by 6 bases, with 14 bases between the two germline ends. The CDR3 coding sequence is TGTGCCAGCAGTGAGCCAGGGGAAGTGGCTGAAGCTTTCTTT. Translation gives CASSEPGEVAEAFF.

The CDR3, as DNA: TGCGCCAGCAGCTTGCTAGGGTCTATGGTCTACGAGCAGTACTTC. This translates into CASSLLGSMVYEQYF. V gene TRBV5-1 combines with J gene TRBJ2-7; D call uncertain. V shed 1 base and J shed 3 bases, with 14 bases lying between them. Germline CDR1 SGHRS, CDR2 YFSETQ. The length of the CDR3 is 15 residues.

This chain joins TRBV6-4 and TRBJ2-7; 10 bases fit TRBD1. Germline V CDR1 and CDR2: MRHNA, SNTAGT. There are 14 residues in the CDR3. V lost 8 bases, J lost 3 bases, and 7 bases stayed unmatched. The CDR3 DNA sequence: TGTGCCAGCGACTGCGGGACAGGGGTCTACGAGCAGTACTTC. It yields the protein CASDCGTGVYEQYF.

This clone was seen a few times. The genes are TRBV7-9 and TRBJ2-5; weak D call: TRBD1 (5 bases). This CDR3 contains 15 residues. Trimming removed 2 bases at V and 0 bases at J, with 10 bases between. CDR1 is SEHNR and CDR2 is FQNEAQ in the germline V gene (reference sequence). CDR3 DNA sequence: TGTGCCAGCAGCTTACAGGGTGGGGACCAAGAGACCCAGTACTTC. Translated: CASSLQGGDQETQYF.

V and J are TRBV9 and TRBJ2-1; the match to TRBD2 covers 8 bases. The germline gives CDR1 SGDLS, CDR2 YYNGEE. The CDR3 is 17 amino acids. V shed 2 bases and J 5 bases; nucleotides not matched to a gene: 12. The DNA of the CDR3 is TGTGCCAGCAGCGTGGGAGGACTAGCCTTTCCTGACAATGAGCAGTTCTTC. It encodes CASSVGGLAFPDNEQFF.

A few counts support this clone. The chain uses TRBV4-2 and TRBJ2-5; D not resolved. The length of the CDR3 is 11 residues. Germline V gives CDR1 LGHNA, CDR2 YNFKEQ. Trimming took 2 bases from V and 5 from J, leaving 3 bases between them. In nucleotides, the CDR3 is TGTGCCAGCAGCCAAAAGGAGACCCAGTACTTC. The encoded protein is CASSQKETQYF.

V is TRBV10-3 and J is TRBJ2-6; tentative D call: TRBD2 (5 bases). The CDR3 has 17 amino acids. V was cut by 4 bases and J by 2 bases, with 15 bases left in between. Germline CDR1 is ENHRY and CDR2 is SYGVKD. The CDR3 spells CAISVWAGGTGANVLTF. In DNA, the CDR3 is TGTGCCATCAGTGTATGGGCAGGAGGAACTGGGGCCAACGTCCTGACTTTC.

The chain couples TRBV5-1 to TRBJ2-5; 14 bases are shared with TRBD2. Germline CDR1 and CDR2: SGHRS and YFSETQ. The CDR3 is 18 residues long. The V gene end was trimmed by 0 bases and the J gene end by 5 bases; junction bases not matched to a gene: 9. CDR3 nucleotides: TGCGCCAGCAGCTTGGGATCGACTAGCGGGGGGGCACATGAGACCCAGTACTTC. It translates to CASSLGSTSGGAHETQYF.

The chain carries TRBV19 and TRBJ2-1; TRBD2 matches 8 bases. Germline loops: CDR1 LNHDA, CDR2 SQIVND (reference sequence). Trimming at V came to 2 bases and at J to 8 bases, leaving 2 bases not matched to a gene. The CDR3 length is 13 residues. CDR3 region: CASSIREGHEQFF. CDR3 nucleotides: TGTGCCAGTAGTATACGGGAGGGCCATGAGCAGTTCTTC.

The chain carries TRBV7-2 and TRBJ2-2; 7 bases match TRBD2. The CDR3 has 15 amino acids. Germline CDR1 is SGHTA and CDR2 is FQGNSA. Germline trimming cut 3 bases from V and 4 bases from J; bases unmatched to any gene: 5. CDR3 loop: CASSFDSGSTGELFF. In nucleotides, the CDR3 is TGTGCCAGCAGCTTTGATAGCGGGTCCACCGGGGAGCTGTTTTTT. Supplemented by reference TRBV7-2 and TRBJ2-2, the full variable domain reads GAGVSQSPSNKVTEKGKDVELRCDPISGHTALYWYRQSLGQGLEFLIYFQGNSAPDKSGLPSDRFSAERTGGSVSTLTIQRTQQEDSAVYLCASSFDSGSTGELFFGEGSRLTVL.